This T cell receptor (beta chain) came from a study of T cells after somatic rescue of genetic block. Germline V gene lookup returns CDR1 SGHVS and CDR2 FNYEAQ. The CDR3 totals 14 residues. Trimming shortened V by 4 bases and J by 6 bases, and 14 bases separated the two germline ends. Clones were sequenced by immunoSEQ multiplex PCR, and TCRdb holds only the in-frame ones, with some missing. The table records roughly 51,000 clones, about 96% of them present only once. The sample was peripheral blood mononuclear cells (PBMCs). The V gene is TRBV7-6, the J gene TRBJ2-3, with D tentatively TRBD2 (5 bases). The receptor's source is a child younger than two. Here the CDR3 reads CASSSATRRDTQYF. The CDR3 DNA follows: TGTGCCAGCAGCTCTGCGACTCGGAGGGATACGCAGTATTTT. The whole variable domain, filled in from reference TRBV7-6 and TRBJ2-3, reads GAGVSQSPRYKVTKRGQDVALRCDPISGHVSLYWYRQALGQGPEFLTYFNYEAQQDKSGLPNDRFSAERPEGSISTLTIQRTEQRDSAMYRCASSSATRRDTQYFGPGTRLTVL.